This T cell receptor (beta chain) emerged from a study of graft-versus-host responses after intestinal transplantation. The CDR3 loop spans 18 amino acids. Germline V lookup: CDR1 SGHKS, CDR2 YYEKEE (reference sequence). The protocol was immunoSEQ multiplex PCR, while the TCRdb copy is restricted to in-frame clones and leaves out a portion. The data contain about 50,000 clones, about nine tenths of them singletons. For this clone: What it binds is not known. The junction departs from the called germline gene at one end, perhaps through a read error.

Study-level results: GvH clones surfaced in recipient marrow, some emerging earlier in ileum or blood. Early post-transplant HvG declines tracked with peak circulating GvH clone levels. Some patients had graft-donor T cell macrochimerism. In their allografts, the ratios of graft-versus-host to host-versus-graft T cell clones were high.

The sequenced sample was unstimulated CD4+ T cells sorted from spleen or lymph node cells, obtained before transplant. The rearrangement joins TRBV5-5 to TRBJ2-7, with 12 bases matching TRBD1. This sequence was found in a human donor who was the organ donor for an intestinal transplant. The CDR3 DNA sequence: TGTGCCAGCAGTTTGGACGGGACAGGGGGCAGATATTCCTACGAGCAGTACTTC. Residues: CASSLDGTGGRYSYEQYF. The complete variable domain, with remaining parts taken from reference TRBV5-5 and TRBJ2-7, reads DAGVTQSPTHLIKTRGQQVTLRCSPISGHKSVSWYQQVLGQGPQFIFQYYEKEERGRGNFPDRFSARQFPNYSSELNVNALLLGDSALYLCASSLDGTGGRYSYEQYFGPGTRLTVT.